This TCR beta chain was observed in a study of technical replicates of blood from several donors. This CDR3 comprises 14 residues. Germline-derived CDR1 and CDR2 are MNHEY and SMNVEV (reference sequence). Trimming removed 1 base from V and 7 bases from J, with 11 bases in between. The data were produced by immunoSEQ multiplex PCR, yet TCRdb's version contains in-frame clones alone and is incomplete. The sample shows approximately 93,000 clones, 85% to 95% of them seen only once. This TCR came from a human donor in good health. Material for sequencing was T cells isolated from PBMCs. The V gene is TRBV27, the J gene TRBJ2-1; D is uncertain. CDR3 amino acids: CASSLFTPPNEQFF. The CDR3 DNA sequence: TGTGCCAGCAGTTTATTTACTCCCCCAAATGAGCAGTTCTTC.